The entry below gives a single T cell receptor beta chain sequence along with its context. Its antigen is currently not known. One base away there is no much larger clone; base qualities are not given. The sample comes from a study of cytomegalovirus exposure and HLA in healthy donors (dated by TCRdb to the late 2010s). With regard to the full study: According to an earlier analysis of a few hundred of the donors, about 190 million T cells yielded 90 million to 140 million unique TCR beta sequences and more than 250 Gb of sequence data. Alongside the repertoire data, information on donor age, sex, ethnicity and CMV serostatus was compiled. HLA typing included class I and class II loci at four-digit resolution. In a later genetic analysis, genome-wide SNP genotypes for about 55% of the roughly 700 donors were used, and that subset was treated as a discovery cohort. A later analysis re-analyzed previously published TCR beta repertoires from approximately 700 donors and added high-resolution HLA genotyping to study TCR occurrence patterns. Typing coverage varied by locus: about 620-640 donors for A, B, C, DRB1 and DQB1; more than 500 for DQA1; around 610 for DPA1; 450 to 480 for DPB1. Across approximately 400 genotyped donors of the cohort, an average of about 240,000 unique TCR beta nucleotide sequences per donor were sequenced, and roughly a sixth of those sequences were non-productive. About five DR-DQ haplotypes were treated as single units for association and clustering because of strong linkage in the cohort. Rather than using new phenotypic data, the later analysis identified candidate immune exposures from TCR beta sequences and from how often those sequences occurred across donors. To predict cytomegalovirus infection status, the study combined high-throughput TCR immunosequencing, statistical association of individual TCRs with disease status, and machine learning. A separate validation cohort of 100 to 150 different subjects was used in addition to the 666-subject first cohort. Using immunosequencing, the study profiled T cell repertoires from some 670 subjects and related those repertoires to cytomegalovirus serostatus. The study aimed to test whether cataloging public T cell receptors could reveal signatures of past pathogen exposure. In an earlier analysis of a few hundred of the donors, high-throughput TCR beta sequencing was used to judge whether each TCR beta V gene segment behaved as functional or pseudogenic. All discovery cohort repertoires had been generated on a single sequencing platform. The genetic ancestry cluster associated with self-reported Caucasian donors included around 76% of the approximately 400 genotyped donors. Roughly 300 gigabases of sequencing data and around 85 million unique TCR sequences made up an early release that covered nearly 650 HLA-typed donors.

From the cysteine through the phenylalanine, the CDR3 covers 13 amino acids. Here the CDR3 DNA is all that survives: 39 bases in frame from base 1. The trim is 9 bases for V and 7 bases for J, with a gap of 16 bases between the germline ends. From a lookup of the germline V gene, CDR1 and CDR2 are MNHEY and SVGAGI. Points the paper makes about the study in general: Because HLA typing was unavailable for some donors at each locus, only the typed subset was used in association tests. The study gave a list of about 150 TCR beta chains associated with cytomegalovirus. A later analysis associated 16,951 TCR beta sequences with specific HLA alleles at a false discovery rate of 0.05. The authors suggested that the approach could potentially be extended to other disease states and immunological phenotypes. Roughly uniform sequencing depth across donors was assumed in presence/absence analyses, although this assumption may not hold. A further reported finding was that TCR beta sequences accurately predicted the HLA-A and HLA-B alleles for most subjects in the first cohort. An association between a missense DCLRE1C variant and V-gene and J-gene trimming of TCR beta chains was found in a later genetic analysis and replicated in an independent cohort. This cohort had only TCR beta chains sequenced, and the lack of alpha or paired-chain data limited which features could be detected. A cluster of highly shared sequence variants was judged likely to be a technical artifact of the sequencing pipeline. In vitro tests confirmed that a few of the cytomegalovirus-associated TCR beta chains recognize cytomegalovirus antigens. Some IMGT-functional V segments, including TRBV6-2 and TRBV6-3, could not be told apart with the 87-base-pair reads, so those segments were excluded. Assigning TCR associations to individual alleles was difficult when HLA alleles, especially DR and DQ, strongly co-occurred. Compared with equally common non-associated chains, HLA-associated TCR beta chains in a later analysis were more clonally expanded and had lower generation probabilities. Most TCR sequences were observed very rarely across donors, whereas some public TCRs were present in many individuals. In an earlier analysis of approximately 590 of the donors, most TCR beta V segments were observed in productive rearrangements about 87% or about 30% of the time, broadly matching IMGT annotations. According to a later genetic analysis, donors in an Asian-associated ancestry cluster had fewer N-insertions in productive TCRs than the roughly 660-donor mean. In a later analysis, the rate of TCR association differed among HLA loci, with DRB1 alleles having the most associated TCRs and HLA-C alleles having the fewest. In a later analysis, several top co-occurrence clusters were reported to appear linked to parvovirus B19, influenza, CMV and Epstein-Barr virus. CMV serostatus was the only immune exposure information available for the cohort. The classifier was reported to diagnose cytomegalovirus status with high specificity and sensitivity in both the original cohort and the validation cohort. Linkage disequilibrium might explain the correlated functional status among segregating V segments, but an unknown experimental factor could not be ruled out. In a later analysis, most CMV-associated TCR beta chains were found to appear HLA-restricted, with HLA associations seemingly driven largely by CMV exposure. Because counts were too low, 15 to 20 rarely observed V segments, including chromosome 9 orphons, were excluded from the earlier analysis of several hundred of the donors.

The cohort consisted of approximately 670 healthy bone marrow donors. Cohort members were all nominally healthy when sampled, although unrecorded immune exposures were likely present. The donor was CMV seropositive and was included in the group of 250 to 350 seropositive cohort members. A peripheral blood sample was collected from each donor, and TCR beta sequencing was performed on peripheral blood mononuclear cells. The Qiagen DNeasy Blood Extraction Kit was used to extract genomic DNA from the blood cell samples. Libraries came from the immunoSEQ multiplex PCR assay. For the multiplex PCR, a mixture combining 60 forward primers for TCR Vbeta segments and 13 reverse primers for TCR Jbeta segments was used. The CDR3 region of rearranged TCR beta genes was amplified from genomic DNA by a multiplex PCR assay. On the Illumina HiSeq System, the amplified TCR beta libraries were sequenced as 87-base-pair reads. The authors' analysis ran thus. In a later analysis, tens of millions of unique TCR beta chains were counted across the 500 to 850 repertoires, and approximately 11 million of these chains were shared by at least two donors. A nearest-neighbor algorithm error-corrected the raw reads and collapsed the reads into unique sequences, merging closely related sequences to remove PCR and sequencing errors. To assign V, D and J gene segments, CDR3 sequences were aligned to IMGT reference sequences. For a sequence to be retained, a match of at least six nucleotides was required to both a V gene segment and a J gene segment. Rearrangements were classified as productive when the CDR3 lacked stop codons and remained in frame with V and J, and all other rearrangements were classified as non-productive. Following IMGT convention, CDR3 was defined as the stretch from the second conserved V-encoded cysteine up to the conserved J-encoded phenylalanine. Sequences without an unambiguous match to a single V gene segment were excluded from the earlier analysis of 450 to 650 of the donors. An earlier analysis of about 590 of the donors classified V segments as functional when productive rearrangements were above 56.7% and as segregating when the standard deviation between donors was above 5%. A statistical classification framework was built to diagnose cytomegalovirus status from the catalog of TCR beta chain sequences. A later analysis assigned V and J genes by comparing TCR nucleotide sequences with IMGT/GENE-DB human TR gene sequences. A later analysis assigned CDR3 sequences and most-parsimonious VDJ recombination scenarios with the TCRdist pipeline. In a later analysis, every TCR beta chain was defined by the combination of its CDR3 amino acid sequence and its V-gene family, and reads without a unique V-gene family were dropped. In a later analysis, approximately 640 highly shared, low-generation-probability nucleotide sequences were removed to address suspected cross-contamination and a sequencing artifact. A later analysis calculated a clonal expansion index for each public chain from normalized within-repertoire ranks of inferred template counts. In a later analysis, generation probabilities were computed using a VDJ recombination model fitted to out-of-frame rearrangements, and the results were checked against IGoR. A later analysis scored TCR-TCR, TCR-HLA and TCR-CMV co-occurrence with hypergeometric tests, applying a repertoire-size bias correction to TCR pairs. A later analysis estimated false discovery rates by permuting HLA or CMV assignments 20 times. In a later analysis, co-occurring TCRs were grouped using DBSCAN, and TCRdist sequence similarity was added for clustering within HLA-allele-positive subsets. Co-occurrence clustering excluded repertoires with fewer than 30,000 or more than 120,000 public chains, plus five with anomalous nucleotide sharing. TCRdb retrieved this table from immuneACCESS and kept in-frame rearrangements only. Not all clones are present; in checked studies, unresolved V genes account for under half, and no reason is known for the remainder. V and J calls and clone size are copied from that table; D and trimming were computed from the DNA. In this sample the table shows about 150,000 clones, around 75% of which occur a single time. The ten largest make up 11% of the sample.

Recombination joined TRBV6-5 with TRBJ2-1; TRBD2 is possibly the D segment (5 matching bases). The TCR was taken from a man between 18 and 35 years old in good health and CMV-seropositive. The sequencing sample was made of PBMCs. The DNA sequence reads TGTGCCAGTGGGGAGCGCTATGGGAATGAGCAGTTCTTC. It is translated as CASGERYGNEQFF.